These 10 T cell receptor beta chains originate from one sample sequenced in a study of human T cells and chemical hapten exposure. This sample's time point: pre-sensitization, week 0. Specified treatment: therapeutic diphenylcyclopropenone sensitization with weekly scalp DPC. TCRdb processed the RACE reads anew with MiXCR; each CDR3 protein has one entry. The sample consists of about 380,000 distinct CDR3 sequences, 4.5% to 5.5% of them appearing once. This sample comprised whole blood, obtained in connection with sensitization to the hapten diphenylcyclopropenone (DPC). The receptors here all came from a woman between 45 and 65 years old with alopecia areata. Some clones in this sample may be carry-over from other donors' samples.

This clonotype was observed at least ten times. The chain combines TRBV3-1 with TRBJ1-5, with TRBD1 matching over 8 bases. Losses at the gene ends were 4 bases for V and 1 base for J; bases not matched to a gene: 3. The CDR3 runs to 15 residues. Germline CDR1 and CDR2: LGHDT and YNNKEL (reference sequence). The CDR3 DNA follows: TGTGCCAGCAGCCCCCGACAGGGGAGCAATCAGCCCCAGCATTTT. This gives the protein CASSPRQGSNQPQHF.

In this sample, this clonotype turned up many times. The chain links TRBV20-1 to TRBJ2-7; TRBD1 matches 7 bases. The CDR3 loop spans 10 amino acids. Germline V gene lookup returns CDR1 DFQATT and CDR2 SNEGSKA (reference sequence). V lost 4 bases, J lost 10 bases, and 4 bases stayed unmatched. CDR3 bases: TGCAGTGCTAACCGGGACAGTCAGTACTTC. Translated: CSANRDSQYF.

About this clonotype: Being one base from a much bigger clone, this may be a read error. The conserved phenylalanine or tryptophan normally closing the CDR3 is absent here, so this likely arose from a read error. The chain carries TRBV9 and TRBJ2-5; D may be TRBD1 (6 bases). Trimming took off 2 bases at V and 3 bases at J, with 8 bases between the two ends. Germline CDR1 is SGDLS and CDR2 is YYNGEE. CDR3 length: 13 residues. This chain's CDR3 is CASSVAGEETQYS. In DNA, the CDR3 is TGTGCCAGCAGCGTTGCAGGGGAAGAGACCCAGTACTCC.

This clonotype was observed at least ten times. The DNA of the CDR3 is TGTGCCAGCAGCTTGGAGGCTAGCGGCCGCACAGATACGCAGTATTTT. Translated: CASSLEASGRTDTQYF. The chain couples TRBV5-4 to TRBJ2-3; 7 bases align to TRBD2. V shed 0 bases, J shed 1 base, and the junction held 5 bases outside the gene matches. CDR3 size: 16 residues. The germline V gene has CDR1 SGHNT and CDR2 YYREEE (reference sequence). Full variable domain (missing parts from reference TRBV5-4 and TRBJ2-3): ETGVTQSPTHLIKTRGQQVTLRCSSQSGHNTVSWYQQALGQGPQFIFQYYREEENGRGNFPPRFSGLQFPNYSSELNVNALELDDSALYLCASSLEASGRTDTQYFGPGTRLTVL.

The chain links TRBV7-2 to TRBJ2-6, with 9 bases aligning to TRBD2. CDR3 length: 16 residues. Germline CDR1 SGHTA, CDR2 FQGNSA. The trim removed 5 bases at V and 0 bases at J, leaving 2 bases unmatched. The CDR3, as DNA: TGTGCCAGCAGCCCGCGGGGGGGCTCTGGGGCCAACGTCCTGACTTTC. Protein sequence: CASSPRGGSGANVLTF.

This clonotype was counted ten times or more. The chain carries TRBV11-2 and TRBJ2-6; 9 nucleotides line up with TRBD1. The CDR3 has 19 residues. Germline values: CDR1 SGHAT, CDR2 FQNNGV. V dropped 1 base and J dropped 2; count of bases not matched to a gene: 9. CDR3 region: CASSLGRTGEVAGANVLTF. The CDR3 DNA reads TGTGCCAGCAGCTTAGGCAGGACAGGGGAAGTGGCTGGGGCCAACGTCCTGACTTTC.

Only a few counts were recorded for this clonotype. The chain combines TRBV6-5 with TRBJ2-7; the match to TRBD2 covers 13 bases. The CDR3 runs 14 residues. V trimming: 6 bases; J trimming: 7 bases; junction bases outside the gene matches: 6. The germline V gene encodes CDR1 MNHEY and CDR2 SVGAGI. CDR3 DNA: TGTGCCAGCAGCGGACTAGCGGGAGAGGGGGAGCAGTACTTC. Amino acid sequence: CASSGLAGEGEQYF.

The CDR3: CAWNHGGRHQPQHF. The CDR3, as DNA: TGTGCCTGGAACCATGGGGGAAGACATCAGCCCCAGCATTTT. The chain is built from TRBV30 and TRBJ1-5, with D perhaps TRBD1 (5 bases). The CDR3 contains 14 residues. V lost 4 bases, J lost 5 bases, and 15 bases lay in between. CDR1 and CDR2 from the germline V gene are GTSNPN and SVGIG (reference sequence).

In its sample, this clonotype was seen a few times. The V and J genes are TRBV20-1 and TRBJ2-7, with 12 bases lining up with TRBD2. Per germline, CDR1 DFQATT and CDR2 SNEGSKA (reference sequence). The V gene end was trimmed by 6 bases and the J gene end by 7 bases; junction bases not matched to a gene: 13. The CDR3 length is 15 residues. CDR3 protein: CSAPDLAGGPKEQYF. The CDR3 DNA is TGCAGTGCCCCCGACCTAGCGGGGGGGCCAAAGGAGCAGTACTTC.

The rearrangement uses TRBV18 and TRBJ2-7; 8 bases align to TRBD1. V was clipped by 8 bases and J by 6 bases; unmatched bases: 12. The germline V gene encodes CDR1 KGHSH and CDR2 LQKENI. The CDR3 totals 14 residues. Here the CDR3 reads CASTLDRGPGEQYF. The CDR3 region has the DNA TGTGCCAGCACTCTAGACAGGGGTCCAGGCGAGCAGTACTTC. The full variable domain, with the rest looked up from reference TRBV18 and TRBJ2-7, is NAGVMQNPRHLVRRRGQEARLRCSPMKGHSHVYWYRQLPEEGLKFMVYLQKENIIDESGMPKERFSAEFPKEGPSILRIQQVVRGDSAAYFCASTLDRGPGEQYFGPGTRLTVT.